One and the same sample provided the 4 T cell receptor beta chains below, sequenced in a study of human T cells and chemical hapten exposure. The time point: pre-sensitization, week 0. Treatment: therapeutic diphenylcyclopropenone sensitization with weekly scalp DPC. TCRdb recomputed calls from the RACE reads with MiXCR, one row per CDR3 protein. The sample has 80,000 to 100,000 distinct CDR3 sequences, 10% to 13% seen once; the top ten hold 2.5% to 4%. Source: whole blood, taken in connection with sensitization to the hapten diphenylcyclopropenone (DPC). These receptors originate from a woman aged 60-75 years with alopecia areata. Some clones in this sample may be carry-over from other donors' samples.

This clonotype was detected many times. This chain uses TRBV7-3 with TRBJ2-5; D perhaps matches TRBD2 (6 bases). This CDR3 has 16 amino acids. Looked up from germline, CDR1 is SGHTA and CDR2 is FQGTGA. Trimming stripped 0 bases from V and 1 base from J, with 12 bases between. CDR3 coding DNA: TGTGCCAGCAGCTTAACTCGGCAGGGAGGCCAAGAGACCCAGTACTTC. It codes for CASSLTRQGGQETQYF.

This clonotype was counted at least ten times. J is TRBJ1-6 and V is TRBV3-1, with 7 bases identical to TRBD1. The CDR3 spans 17 residues. Per germline, CDR1 LGHDT and CDR2 YNNKEL (reference sequence). The J segment lost 10 bases and the V segment lost 3 bases, leaving 15 bases of the junction unmatched. CDR3 region: CASSHGGTGDQGSPLHF. Here the CDR3 DNA reads TGTGCCAGCAGCCACGGGGGCACAGGGGATCAGGGGTCACCCCTCCACTTT.

This clonotype was seen ten or more times. The junction departs from the called germline gene at one end, perhaps through a read error. This chain uses TRBV20-1 with TRBJ1-1; TRBD1 aligns across 7 bases. The length of the CDR3 is 14 residues. Looked up from germline, CDR1 is DFQATT and CDR2 is SNEGSKA (reference sequence). The CDR3 is CSARIPGQRLEVFF. CDR3 bases: TGCAGTGCTAGAATTCCGGGACAGAGATTAGAAGTTTTCTTT.

This clonotype was counted many times. The V and J genes are TRBV19 and TRBJ2-3; no clear D. Deletions cut 7 bases from V and 0 bases from J, with 5 bases between. The CDR3 sequence is 12 residues long. Germline V gene lookup returns CDR1 LNHDA and CDR2 SQIVND (reference sequence). The CDR3 is CASMASTDTQYF. The CDR3 coding sequence is TGTGCCAGTATGGCTAGCACAGATACGCAGTATTTT.